This T cell receptor beta chain derives from a study of blood T cell repertoires in COVID-19. Here immunoSEQ multiplex PCR was the method, and the copy in TCRdb shows in-frame clones only, minus some. The profile covers hundreds of thousands of clones, with about nine tenths appearing a single time and roughly 6.3% taken by the ten largest. The CDR3 loop spans 15 amino acids. Germline CDR1 and CDR2: MGHRA and YSYEKL. Losses at the gene ends were 2 bases for V and 7 bases for J; bases not matched to a gene: 10. The receptor comes from a woman between 45 and 60 years old with COVID-19, enrolled during active disease. The rearrangement links TRBV4-1 to TRBJ2-7; 8 positions match TRBD2. The specimen was peripheral blood. The CDR3 DNA sequence: TGCGCCAGCAGCCAACCAGGAGCGGGAGAGGGTGAGCAGTACTTC. Amino acids: CASSQPGAGEGEQYF.